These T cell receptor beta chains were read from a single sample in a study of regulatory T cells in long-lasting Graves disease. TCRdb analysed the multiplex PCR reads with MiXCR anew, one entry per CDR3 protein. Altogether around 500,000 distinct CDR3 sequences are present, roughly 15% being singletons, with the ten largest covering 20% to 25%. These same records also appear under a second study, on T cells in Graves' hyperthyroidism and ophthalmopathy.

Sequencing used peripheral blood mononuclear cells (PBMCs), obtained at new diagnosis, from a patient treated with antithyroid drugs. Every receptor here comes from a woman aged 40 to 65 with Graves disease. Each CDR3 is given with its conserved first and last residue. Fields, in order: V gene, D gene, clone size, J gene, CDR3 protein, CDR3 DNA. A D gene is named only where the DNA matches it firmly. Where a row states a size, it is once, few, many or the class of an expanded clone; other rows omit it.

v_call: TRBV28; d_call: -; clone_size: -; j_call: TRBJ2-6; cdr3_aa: CASLTSGANVLTF; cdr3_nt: TGTGCCAGCCTGACCTCTGGGGCCAACGTCCTGACTTTC
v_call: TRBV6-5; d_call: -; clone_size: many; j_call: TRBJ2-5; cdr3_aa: CASSYLGTQYF; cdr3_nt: TGTGCCAGCAGTTACTTGGGGACCCAGTACTTC
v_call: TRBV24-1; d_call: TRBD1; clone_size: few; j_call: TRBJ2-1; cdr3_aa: CATSDPPGTGGNEQFF; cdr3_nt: TGTGCCACCAGTGACCCTCCCGGGACAGGGGGCAATGAGCAGTTCTTC
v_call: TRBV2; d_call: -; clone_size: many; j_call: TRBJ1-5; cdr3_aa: CASSEILNGNQPQHF; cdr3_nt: TGTGCCAGCAGTGAAATCCTGAATGGCAATCAGCCCCAGCATTTT
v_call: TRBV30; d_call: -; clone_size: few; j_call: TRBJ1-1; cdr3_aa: CAWSRSENTEAFF; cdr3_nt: TGTGCCTGGAGCCGGTCTGAGAACACTGAAGCTTTCTTT
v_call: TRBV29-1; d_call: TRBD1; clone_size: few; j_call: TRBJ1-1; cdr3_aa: CSGGDRGLPEAFF; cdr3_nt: TGCAGCGGGGGGGACAGGGGATTACCTGAAGCTTTCTTT
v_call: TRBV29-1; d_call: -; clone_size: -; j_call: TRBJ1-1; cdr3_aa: CSVVEGTEAFF; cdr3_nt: TGCAGCGTCGTCGAGGGCACTGAAGCTTTCTTT
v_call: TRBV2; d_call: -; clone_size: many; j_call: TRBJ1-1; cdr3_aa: CASSATPLGNTEAFF; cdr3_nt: TGTGCCAGCAGCGCCACTCCCCTGGGGAACACTGAAGCTTTCTTT
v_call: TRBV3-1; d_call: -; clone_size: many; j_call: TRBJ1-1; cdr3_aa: CASSPGGGVYTEAFF; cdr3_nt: TGTGCCAGCAGCCCAGGAGGAGGGGTGTACACTGAAGCTTTCTTT
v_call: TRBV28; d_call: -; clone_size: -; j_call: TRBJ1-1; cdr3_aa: CASCAPGNTEAFF; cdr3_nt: TGTGCCAGCTGCGCACCCGGGAACACTGAAGCTTTCTTT
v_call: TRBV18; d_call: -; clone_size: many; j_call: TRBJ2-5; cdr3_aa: CASSPRSTVQTQYF; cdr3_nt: TGTGCCAGCTCACCACGGTCCACAGTCCAGACCCAGTACTTC
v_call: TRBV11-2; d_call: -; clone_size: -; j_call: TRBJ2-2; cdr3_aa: CASSGGAGGELFF; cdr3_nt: TGTGCCAGCAGCGGGGGGGCTGGCGGGGAGCTGTTTTTT
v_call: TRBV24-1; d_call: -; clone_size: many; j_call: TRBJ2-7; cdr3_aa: CATSDPTASGGEQYF; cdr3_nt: TGTGCCACCAGTGATCCAACAGCGTCCGGGGGCGAGCAGTACTTC
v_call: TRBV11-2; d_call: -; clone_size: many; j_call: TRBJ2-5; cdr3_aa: CASSLTNRETQYF; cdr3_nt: TGTGCCAGCAGCTTAACCAATAGGGAGACCCAGTACTTC
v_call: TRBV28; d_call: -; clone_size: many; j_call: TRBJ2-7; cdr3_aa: CASSSTWGPPSYEQYF; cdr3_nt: TGTGCCAGCAGTAGCACATGGGGGCCACCTTCCTACGAGCAGTACTTC
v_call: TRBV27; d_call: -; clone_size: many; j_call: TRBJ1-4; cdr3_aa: CASSLSAGTTNEKLFF; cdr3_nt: TGTGCCAGCAGTTTATCGGCCGGTACAACTAATGAAAAACTGTTTTTT
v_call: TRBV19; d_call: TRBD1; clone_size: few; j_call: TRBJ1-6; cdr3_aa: CASSHRQGESPLHF; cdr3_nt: TGTGCCAGTAGTCACCGACAGGGCGAATCACCCCTCCACTTT
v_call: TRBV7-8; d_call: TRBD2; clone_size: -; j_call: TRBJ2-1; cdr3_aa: CASSPVTSGITYNEQFF; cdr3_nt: TGTGCCAGCAGCCCCGTGACTAGCGGGATAACTTACAATGAGCAGTTCTTC
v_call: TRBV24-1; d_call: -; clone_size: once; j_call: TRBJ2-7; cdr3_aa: CATSNSGAYEQYF; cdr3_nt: TGTGCCACCAGTAACTCCGGCGCCTACGAGCAGTACTTC
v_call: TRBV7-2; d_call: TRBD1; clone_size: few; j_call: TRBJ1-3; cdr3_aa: CASSTGGQDPGNTIYF; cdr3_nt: TGTGCCAGCAGCACAGGGGGACAGGACCCTGGAAACACCATATATTTT
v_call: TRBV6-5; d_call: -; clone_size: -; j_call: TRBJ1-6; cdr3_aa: CASSFAGRDNSPLHF; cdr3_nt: TGTGCCAGCAGTTTCGCGGGGCGAGATAATTCACCCCTCCACTTT
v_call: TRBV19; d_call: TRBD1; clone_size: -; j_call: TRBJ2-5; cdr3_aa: CASSWTGVKETQYF; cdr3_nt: TGTGCCAGTAGTTGGACAGGGGTAAAAGAGACCCAGTACTTC
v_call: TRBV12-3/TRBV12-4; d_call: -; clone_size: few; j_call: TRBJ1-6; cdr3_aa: CASSLGESQFSPLHF; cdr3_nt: TGTGCCAGCAGTTTAGGGGAAAGCCAATTTTCACCCCTCCACTTT
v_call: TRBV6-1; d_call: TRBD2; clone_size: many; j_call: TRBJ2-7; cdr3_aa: CASSVLAGSSSYEQYF; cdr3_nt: TGTGCCAGCAGTGTATTAGCGGGGTCCAGTTCCTACGAGCAGTACTTC
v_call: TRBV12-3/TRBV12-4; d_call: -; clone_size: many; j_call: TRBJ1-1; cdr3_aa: CASSLAWVWSQNTEAFF; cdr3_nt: TGTGCCAGCAGTCTAGCATGGGTCTGGTCGCAGAACACTGAAGCTTTCTTT
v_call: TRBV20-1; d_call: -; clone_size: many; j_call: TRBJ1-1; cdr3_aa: CSAEGWVRGSEAFF; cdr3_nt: TGCAGTGCTGAAGGGTGGGTAAGGGGCTCTGAAGCTTTCTTT
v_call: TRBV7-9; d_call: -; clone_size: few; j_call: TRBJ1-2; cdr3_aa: CASSLDHRPTF; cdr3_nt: TGTGCCAGCAGCTTAGATCACCGGCCCACCTTC
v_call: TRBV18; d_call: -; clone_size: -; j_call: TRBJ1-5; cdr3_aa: CASSRAENQPQHF; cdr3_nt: TGTGCCAGCTCAAGGGCAGAAAATCAGCCCCAGCATTTT
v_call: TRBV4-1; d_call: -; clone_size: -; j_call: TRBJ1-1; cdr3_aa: CASSQVEGTRLLTEAFF; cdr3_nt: TGCGCCAGCAGCCAAGTTGAGGGGACCAGACTTCTCACTGAAGCTTTCTTT
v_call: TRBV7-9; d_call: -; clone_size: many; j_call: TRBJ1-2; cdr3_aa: CASSLAGSNYGYTF; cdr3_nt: TGTGCCAGCAGTTTGGCGGGCAGTAACTATGGCTACACCTTC
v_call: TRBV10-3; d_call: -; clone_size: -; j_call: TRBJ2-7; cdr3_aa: CAISDLAYEQYF; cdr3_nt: TGTGCCATCAGTGACTTGGCCTACGAGCAGTACTTC
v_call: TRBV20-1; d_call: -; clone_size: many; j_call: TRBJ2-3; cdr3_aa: CSARRGPATDTQYF; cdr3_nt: TGCAGTGCCCGCCGAGGACCCGCCACAGATACGCAGTATTTT
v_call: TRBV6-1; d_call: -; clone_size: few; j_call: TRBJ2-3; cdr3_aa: CASSHRQSDTQYF; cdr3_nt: TGTGCCAGCAGTCATAGACAGTCTGATACGCAGTATTTT
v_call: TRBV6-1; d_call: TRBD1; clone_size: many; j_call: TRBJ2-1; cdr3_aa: CASSELDRVNEQFF; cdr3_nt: TGTGCCAGCAGTGAATTAGACAGGGTCAATGAGCAGTTCTTC
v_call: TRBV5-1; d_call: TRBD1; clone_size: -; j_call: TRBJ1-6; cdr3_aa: CASSAGTGRNSPLHF; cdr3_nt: TGCGCCAGCAGCGCAGGGACAGGGAGGAATTCACCCCTCCACTTT
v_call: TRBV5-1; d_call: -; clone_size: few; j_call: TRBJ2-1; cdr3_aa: CASSPHGELTYNEQFF; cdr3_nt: TGTGCCAGCAGCCCACACGGGGAACTGACCTACAATGAGCAGTTCTTC
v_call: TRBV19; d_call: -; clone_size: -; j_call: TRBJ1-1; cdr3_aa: CASSRDGFRGAFF; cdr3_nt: TGTGCCAGTTCTAGGGACGGGTTCAGAGGGGCTTTCTTT
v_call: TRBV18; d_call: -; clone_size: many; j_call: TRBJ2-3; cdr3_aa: CASSPKTDTQYF; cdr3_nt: TGTGCCAGCTCACCAAAAACAGATACGCAGTATTTT